Listed below are T cell receptor beta chains from one sample, sequenced in a study of cytomegalovirus exposure and HLA in healthy donors. Assay used: immunoSEQ multiplex PCR; TCRdb lists only in-frame clones, some missing. Here the sample spans about 95,000 clones, roughly 82% being singletons. Sequences were obtained from PBMCs. The receptor set was obtained from a man under 40 in good health and CMV-seropositive. CDR3s include the opening cysteine and the closing phenylalanine or tryptophan. D genes are given only for firm matches. Part of the rows lack a size; the others show once, few, many or a class for expanded clones.

CASSLGLAGADEQFF | TGTGCCAGCAGCTTAGGTCTAGCGGGAGCGGATGAGCAGTTCTTC | TRBV5-4 | TRBD2 | - | TRBJ2-1
CASVEGTEAFF | TGCGCCAGCGTCGAGGGCACTGAAGCTTTCTTT | TRBV23-1 | - | - | TRBJ1-1
CASSLTAGGGQETQYF | TGTGCCAGTAGTTTAACAGCGGGGGGGGGCCAAGAGACCCAGTACTTC | TRBV19 | TRBD2 | - | TRBJ2-5
CASSPHDRNSNQPQHF | TGTGCCAGCTCACCCCACGACAGGAATAGCAATCAGCCCCAGCATTTT | TRBV18 | - | - | TRBJ1-5
CASSPTGYGRPQHF | TGTGCCAGCAGCCCTACAGGGTACGGGCGGCCCCAGCATTTT | TRBV6-5 | - | - | TRBJ1-5
CASSLTSGSRTRGQFF | TGTGCCAGCAGCTTGACTAGCGGGAGTAGGACCCGGGGGCAGTTCTTC | TRBV5-5 | TRBD2 | - | TRBJ2-1
CASLSGIYEQYF | TGCGCCAGCCTATCGGGGATCTACGAGCAGTACTTC | TRBV10-2 | - | - | TRBJ2-7
CASSWGTSGLYNEQFF | TGTGCCAGCAGCTGGGGGACTAGCGGTCTCTACAATGAGCAGTTCTTC | TRBV13 | TRBD2 | - | TRBJ2-1
CAISEEGNTEAFF | TGTGCCATCAGTGAAGAGGGCAACACTGAAGCTTTCTTT | TRBV10-3 | - | few | TRBJ1-1
CASSLDRPSGSNPYYNEQFF | TGCGCCAGCAGCTTGGATCGGCCTAGCGGGAGTAATCCTTACTACAATGAGCAGTTCTTC | TRBV5-1 | TRBD2 | - | TRBJ2-1
CASSLGAGSDTQYF | TGTGCCAGCAGCTTAGGGGCAGGGTCAGATACGCAGTATTTT | TRBV7-2 | - | - | TRBJ2-3
CATSVGHSTNTGELFF | TGTGCCACCAGCGTGGGACATTCAACGAACACCGGGGAGCTGTTTTTT | TRBV15 | - | - | TRBJ2-2
CATSRELRYPGEKLFF | TGTGCCACCAGCAGAGAGTTACGATATCCGGGGGAAAAACTGTTTTTT | TRBV15 | - | - | TRBJ1-4
CASSSSPYEQYF | TGTGCCAGCAGCTCCTCCCCTTACGAGCAGTACTTC | TRBV5-6 | - | - | TRBJ2-7
CASSPRDNTYEQYF | TGCGCCAGCAGCCCCCGCGACAACACCTACGAGCAGTACTTC | TRBV5-1 | - | - | TRBJ2-7
CASSEHYEQYF | TGTGCCAGCAGTGAACACTACGAGCAGTACTTC | TRBV25-1 | - | - | TRBJ2-7
CASSRGTYDQPQHF | TGTGCCAGCAGTCGAGGGACATATGATCAGCCCCAGCATTTT | TRBV2 | - | - | TRBJ1-5
CAWSVSLGRGRRSSYNEQFF | TGTGCCTGGAGTGTATCTCTCGGGCGGGGGCGGCGTAGCTCCTACAATGAGCAGTTCTTC | TRBV30 | - | - | TRBJ2-1
CASSRLSGTGYNEQFF | TGTGCCAGCAGCCGGCTATCCGGGACTGGTTACAATGAGCAGTTCTTC | TRBV9 | - | - | TRBJ2-1
CATSRVQGGGIQYF | TGTGCCACCAGCAGAGTTCAGGGTGGCGGCATTCAGTACTTC | TRBV15 | - | - | TRBJ2-4
CASSRRAGADTQYF | TGTGCCAGCAGCCGAAGAGCGGGAGCAGATACGCAGTATTTT | TRBV7-6 | TRBD2 | - | TRBJ2-3
CSGAGGEAGITDTQYF | TGCAGCGGTGCCGGGGGTGAGGCGGGAATCACAGATACGCAGTATTTT | TRBV29-1 | - | - | TRBJ2-3